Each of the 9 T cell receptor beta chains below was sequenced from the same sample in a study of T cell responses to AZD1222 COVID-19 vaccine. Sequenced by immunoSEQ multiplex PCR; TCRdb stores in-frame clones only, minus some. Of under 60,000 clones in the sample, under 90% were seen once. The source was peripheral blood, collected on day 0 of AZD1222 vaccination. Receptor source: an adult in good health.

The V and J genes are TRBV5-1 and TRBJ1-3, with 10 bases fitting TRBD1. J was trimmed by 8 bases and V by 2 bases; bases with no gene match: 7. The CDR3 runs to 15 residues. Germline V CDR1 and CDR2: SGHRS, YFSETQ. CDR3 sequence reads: CASSLEGQGTDTIYF. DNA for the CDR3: TGCGCCAGCAGCTTAGAGGGACAGGGGACAGACACCATATATTTT.

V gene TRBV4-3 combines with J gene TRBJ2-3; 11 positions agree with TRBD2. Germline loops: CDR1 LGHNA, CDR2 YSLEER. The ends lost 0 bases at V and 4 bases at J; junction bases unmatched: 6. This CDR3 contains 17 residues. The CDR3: CASSQDPSGLAADTQYF. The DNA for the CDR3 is TGCGCCAGCAGCCAAGACCCCTCGGGACTAGCGGCAGATACGCAGTATTTT.

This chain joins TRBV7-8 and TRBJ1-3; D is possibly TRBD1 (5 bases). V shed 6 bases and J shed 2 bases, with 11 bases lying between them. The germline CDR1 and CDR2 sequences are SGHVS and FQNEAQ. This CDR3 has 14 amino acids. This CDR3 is CASRPGITGNTIYF. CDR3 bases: TGTGCCAGCAGGCCAGGGATTACTGGAAACACCATATATTTT.

The DNA for the CDR3 is TGCGCCAGCAGCCAAGAACAGGGGAAGATGGAGACCCAGTACTTC. It yields the protein CASSQEQGKMETQYF. J is TRBJ2-5 and V is TRBV4-1, with 7 positions matching TRBD1. Germline V gives CDR1 MGHRA, CDR2 YSYEKL. V lost 0 bases to trimming and J lost 5 bases; unmatched junction nucleotides: 6. CDR3 length equals 15 residues.

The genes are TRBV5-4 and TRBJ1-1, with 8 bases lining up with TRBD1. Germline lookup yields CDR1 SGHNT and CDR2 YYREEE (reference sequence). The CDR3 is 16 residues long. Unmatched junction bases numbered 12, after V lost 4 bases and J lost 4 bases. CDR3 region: CASSTGQGAVGTEAFF. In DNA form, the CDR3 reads TGTGCCAGCAGCACAGGACAGGGTGCGGTTGGCACTGAAGCTTTCTTT.

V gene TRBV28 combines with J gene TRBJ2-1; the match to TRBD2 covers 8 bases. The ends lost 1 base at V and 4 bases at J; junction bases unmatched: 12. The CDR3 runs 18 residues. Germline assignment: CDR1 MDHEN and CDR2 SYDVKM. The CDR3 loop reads CASSLSPGLGSMYNEQFF. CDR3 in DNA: TGTGCCAGCAGTTTATCCCCGGGACTAGGGAGCATGTACAATGAGCAGTTCTTC.

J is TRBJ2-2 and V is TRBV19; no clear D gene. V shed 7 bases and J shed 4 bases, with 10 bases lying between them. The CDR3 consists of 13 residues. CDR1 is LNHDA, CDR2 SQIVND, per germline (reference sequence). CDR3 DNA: TGTGCCAGTATTGCCCGTGGCACCGGGGAGCTGTTTTTT. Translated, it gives CASIARGTGELFF.

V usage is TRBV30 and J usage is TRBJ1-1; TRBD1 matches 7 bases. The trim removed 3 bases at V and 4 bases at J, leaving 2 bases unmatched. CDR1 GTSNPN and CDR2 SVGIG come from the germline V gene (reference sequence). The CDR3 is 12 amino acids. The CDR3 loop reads CAWRGGVTEAFF. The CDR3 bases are TGTGCCTGGAGAGGGGGCGTCACTGAAGCTTTCTTT. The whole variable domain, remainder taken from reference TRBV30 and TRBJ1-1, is SQTIHQWPATLVQPVGSPLSLECTVEGTSNPNLYWYRQAAGRGLQLLFYSVGIGQISSEVPQNLSASRPQDRQFILSSKKLLLSDSGFYLCAWRGGVTEAFFGQGTRLTVV.

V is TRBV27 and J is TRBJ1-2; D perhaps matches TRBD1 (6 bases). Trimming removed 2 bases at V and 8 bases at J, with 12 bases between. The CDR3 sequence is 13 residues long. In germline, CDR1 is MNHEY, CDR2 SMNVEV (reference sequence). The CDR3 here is CASSLQGPKGYTF. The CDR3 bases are TGTGCCAGCAGTTTACAGGGGCCTAAGGGCTACACCTTC.